This entry is about one T cell receptor beta chain. The CDR3 consists of 14 residues. Germline V gene data show CDR1 as SGHTA and CDR2 as FQGTGA. V dropped 5 bases and J dropped 5 bases, with 10 bases sitting between them. This sample was included in a study of CD8+ T cells in alopecia areata. Sequencing templates came from extracted RNA that was reverse transcribed into cDNA. TCRdb's copy holds only in-frame clones and misses some; the assay was immunoSEQ multiplex PCR. The sample consists of 150,000 to 200,000 clones, approximately 60% of them appearing once. The treatment here: oral pan-JAK inhibitor, 5-10 mg twice daily.

This material consisted of CD4+ T cells sorted from blood, taken at week 24, from a patient treated with tofacitinib. J is TRBJ1-6 and V is TRBV7-3, with D perhaps TRBD1 (5 bases). This receptor was obtained from a human donor with alopecia areata. This chain's CDR3 is CASSQEGHNSPLHF. The CDR3 region has the DNA TGTGCCAGCAGCCAAGAGGGACATAATTCACCCCTCCACTTT. The full variable domain, with the rest looked up from reference TRBV7-3 and TRBJ1-6, is GAGVSQTPSNKVTEKGKYVELRCDPISGHTALYWYRQSLGQGPEFLIYFQGTGAADDSGLPNDRFFAVRPEGSVSTLKIQRTERGDSAVYLCASSQEGHNSPLHFGNGTRLTVT.